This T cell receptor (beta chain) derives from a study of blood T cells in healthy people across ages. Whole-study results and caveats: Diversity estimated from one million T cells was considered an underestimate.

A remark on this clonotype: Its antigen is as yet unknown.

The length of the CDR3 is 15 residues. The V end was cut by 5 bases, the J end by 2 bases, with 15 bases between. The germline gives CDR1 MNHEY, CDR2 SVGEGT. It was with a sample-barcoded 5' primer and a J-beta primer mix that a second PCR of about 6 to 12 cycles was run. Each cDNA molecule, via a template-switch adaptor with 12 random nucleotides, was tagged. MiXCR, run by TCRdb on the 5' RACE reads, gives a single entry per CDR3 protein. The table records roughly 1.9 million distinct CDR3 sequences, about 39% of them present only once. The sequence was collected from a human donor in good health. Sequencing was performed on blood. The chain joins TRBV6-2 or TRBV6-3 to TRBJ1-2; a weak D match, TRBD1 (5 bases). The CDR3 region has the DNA TGTGCCAGCAGTACTGGGGCCAGGAGGAACTATGGCTACACCTTC. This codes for CASSTGARRNYGYTF.